This TCR beta chain emerged from a study of shared clonotypes between healthy human individuals (TCRdb year 2020). Background for the entire study: The cohort comprised two women and a few men aged 18 to 49 years. For each donor, three plates each were used for CD4 naive and CD4 memory, two plates were used for CD8 naive, and one plate was used for CD8 memory. To estimate repertoire size and how much clonotypes are shared between individuals, the study performed deep sequencing of blood TCR repertoires from 4 to 6 healthy adults. Per donor, leukapheresis produced somewhere between about 0.8 and 9 billion PBMCs. Different laboratories and diverse techniques were used to prepare libraries and sequence TCR repertoires, to increase sequencing depth and limit assay-specific biases. Results the study describes overall, beyond this receptor: Sampling was restricted to blood, and TCR repertoires in tissues likely differ from the TCR repertoires found in blood. Clonotypes shared by all four sorted-subset donors showed higher generation probabilities than non-shared clonotypes. Pairwise subsampling indicated that sequencing depth was expected to affect the degree of clonotype sharing among donors. Across four donors, approximately 4.9% of naive CD4, 3% to 3.5% of naive CD8, roughly 2.3% of memory CD4, and 0.4% of memory CD8 clonotypes were shared. The genetic and exposure-history diversity represented was limited by the small number of donors. Rarefaction of sorted-subset datasets indicated incomplete sequencing despite the large sequencing depth. Estimated clonotype richness was generally larger for naive than for memory subsets.

Using the deep immunoSEQ assay, multiplex PCR amplified TCR CDR3 regions from genomic DNA. For each cell subset, the extracted genomic DNA was distributed evenly across all wells of several immunoSEQ 96-well plates, and each plate served as one replicate. Each replicate PCR for sorted subsets received roughly 200 ng genomic DNA, equal to tens of thousands of T cell genomes. The purified libraries were quantified using a Qubit 3.0 fluorometer, sized with a Bioanalyzer 2100, and then quantified again using the KAPA Library Quantification kit. A separate single-read 150-cycle Illumina NextSeq 550 flow cell was used to sequence each immunoSEQ 96-well plate. In the paper's pipeline: Because only junctional sequences without quality scores were contained in the immunoSEQ output, filtering matching that applied to full-length reads could not be performed. To assign V/J genes and CDR3, sequences were annotated against IMGT germline references using PyIR, a Python wrapper for IgBLAST v1.9. Reads were removed for weak V/J assignments (E-value above 1e-6), missing CDR3, stop codons, out-of-frame junctions, or ambiguous translated residues. V3J clonotypes were defined by identical inferred V gene, J gene, and CDR3 amino acid sequence. Percentage overlap between repertoires was computed as shared unique clonotypes divided by the size of the smaller repertoire. Repertoire richness was assessed with RTK rarefaction, the Chao1 estimator, and Recon v2.1 estimates of unobserved clonotypes. OLGA was used to compute generation probabilities for all TCRbeta clonotypes that the gDNA method yielded from a handful of donors. This immuneACCESS table, as held by TCRdb, lists in-frame sequences with V and J called but not all clones. Of the missing ones, under half trace to an unresolved V gene in checked studies; the others have no known cause. That table furnishes V, J and clone size, whereas the DNA furnished D and trimming. Recorded for this sample are about 2.1 million clones; around 93% of them occurred a single time. Of the sample, about 1.6% falls within the top ten clones.

CD8 naive samples were obtained by positive selection for CCR7 among CD45RO-negative cells, yielding a CD45RA+CCR7+ population from which TemRA cells were excluded. Healthy HIV-negative adults with no recently reported acute infections or vaccinations were included as donors. Every donor was a Caucasian adult residing in Nashville, Tennessee, USA. Blood was obtained by leukapheresis, after which PBMCs were separated by Ficoll-Histopaque density gradient centrifugation and cryopreserved in liquid nitrogen vapor phase. Analytical flow cytometry was used to check the purity and quantity of every magnetically sorted T cell population. From each sorted fraction, genomic DNA was isolated and quantified by UV absorbance on a Nanodrop 2000c. To note about this clone: Its antigen has not been determined. Per-base quality was not reported, and no clone a single base away is much larger than it.

A distance of 14 bases separates the germline ends of V and J, which lose 3 bases and 4 bases respectively. Counted from cysteine to phenylalanine, this CDR3 has 15 amino acids. Only the CDR3 portion is preserved as DNA: 45 bases, with reading frame beginning at the first base. CDR1 and CDR2 (SGHDT, YYEEEE) derive from the germline V gene. The receptor comes from a man younger than 35 in good health. Some clones in this sample may be carry-over from other donors' samples. The sequence is built from TRBV5-6 and TRBJ2-1; the best D guess is TRBD1, with 6 bases matching. What was sequenced was naive CD8+ T cells from PBMCs. Taken with the paper, the label for cell subset or site translates to: CD45RA+CCR7+. The DNA sequence reads TGTGCCAGCAGCTGGACAGAGCGAATTTACAATGAGCAGTTCTTC. It codes for CASSWTERIYNEQFF.